This entry concerns a single TCR beta chain. Its specific antigen is unknown. The input lacks base qualities; no much larger clone sits a single base away. The CDR3 goes from the cysteine to the phenylalanine over 15 residues. The only DNA kept is the CDR3, 45 bases in frame from the first base. The junction shows trimming of 1 base on V and 10 bases on J, plus 14 bases between the germline ends. Based on the germline V gene, the CDR1 and CDR2 sequences are SGHAT and FQNNGV. This specimen belongs to a study of blood T cell repertoires in COVID-19 (TCRdb year 2020). Regarding the complete study: Samples from collaborators originated in the United States, Italy and Spain and spanned both the acute and convalescent phases of COVID-19. The material from the prospective study consisted of cDNA or gDNA derived from T cells, B-cell-depleted T cells, or PBMCs. The dataset comprised deeply sampled blood TCRbeta repertoires from subjects exposed to, actively infected with, or recovered from COVID-19. The repertoires were made available in a free public database intended to serve as a resource for research on the immune response to SARS-CoV-2. Samples were obtained from the ongoing ImmuneRACE study (first 160 participants) and from about 1,300 subjects provided by 6 global collaborators. The sample metadata nearly always contained a de-identified subject ID, COVID-19 status, age in years and sex. Where available, HLA class I and class II types were taken from metadata supplied by the sample provider and were not determined by assay-based typing. The full study reports these points: How much clinical and demographic metadata was included differed by source and by participant, and the metadata was provided uncurated.

The collaborating institutions used their own protocols to collect whole blood in K2EDTA tubes. For TCRbeta analysis, collaborator samples were shipped as frozen whole blood, as isolated PBMCs, or as DNA extracted from either sample type. TCRbeta CDR3 regions were amplified from genomic DNA by means of the immunoSEQ Assay, a bias-controlled multiplex PCR. In the original analysis: The number of nucleated cells in each sample was estimated by amplification of reference gene primers within the assay. Sequence reads were collapsed and filtered to measure the absolute abundance of every unique TCRbeta CDR3 rearrangement. For each sample, productive Simpson clonality was calculated as the square root of Simpson's diversity index over productive rearrangements. Here the immuneACCESS table is served through TCRdb, limited to in-frame sequences with V and J called. Missing clones are a known gap in these copies; in checked studies unresolved V genes cover under half, and the rest lacks a known reason. V and J calls plus clone size are reproduced from that table; the DNA served to infer D and trimming. The sample profile shows fewer than 30,000 clones; 85% of them were found once. Clones ranked in the top ten supply roughly 24% of the sample.

The TCR was taken from a human donor in a cohort sampled during active COVID-19. The V gene is TRBV11-2 and the J gene is TRBJ1-6, and TRBD1 may be the D gene, going by 5 matching bases. Sequencing was carried out using peripheral blood. The DNA sequence is TGTGCCAGCAGCTTAGGACAGTCGGTGAGATCACCCCTCCACTTT. Its protein is CASSLGQSVRSPLHF.